The 16 T cell receptor beta chains presented below share a single source sample, sequenced in a study of radiotherapy plus CTLA-4 blockade in lung cancer. Libraries were prepared by immunoSEQ multiplex PCR; TCRdb keeps only in-frame clonotypes and omits some of them. The data contain 100,000 to 150,000 clones, 75% to 90% of them seen just once; the ten biggest clones take up roughly 6.9%. The sample here was peripheral blood, taken from a patient treated with radiotherapy plus ipilimumab. These receptors were obtained from a human donor with non-small cell lung cancer that progressed on radiotherapy plus ipilimumab.

The chain has TRBV5-1 and TRBJ2-1, with TRBD1 as a possible D gene (5 bases). Germline V gene sequence: CDR1 SGHRS, CDR2 YFSETQ. V lost 2 bases, J lost 9 bases, and 9 bases lay in between. There are 12 residues in the CDR3. In DNA, the CDR3 is TGCGCCAGCAGCTTAACAGGCGGTGAGCAGTTCTTC. It encodes CASSLTGGEQFF.

V gene TRBV9 combines with J gene TRBJ2-1; 9 bases match TRBD2. The length of the CDR3 is 16 residues. V lost 0 bases, J lost 3 bases, and 4 bases stayed unmatched. Per the germline V gene, CDR1 is SGDLS and CDR2 is YYNGEE. Here the CDR3 reads CASSVGSAGGYNEQFF. CDR3 DNA: TGTGCCAGCAGCGTAGGTTCAGCGGGAGGCTACAATGAGCAGTTCTTC. Combining the CDR3 with reference TRBV9 and TRBJ2-1 gives the whole variable domain DSGVTQTPKHLITATGQRVTLRCSPRSGDLSVYWYQQSLDQGLQFLIQYYNGEERAKGNILERFSAQQFPDLHSELNLSSLELGDSALYFCASSVGSAGGYNEQFFGPGTRLTVL.

The chain uses TRBV30 and TRBJ2-1; 10 positions agree with TRBD2. The CDR3 is made up of 14 amino acids. Trimming took 3 bases from V and 7 from J; bases not matched to a gene: 6. Germline V lookup: CDR1 GTSNPN, CDR2 SVGIG (reference sequence). CDR3 DNA: TGTGCCTGGAGCCTTACGGGACTAGCGAATGAGCAGTTCTTC. Amino acids: CAWSLTGLANEQFF.

V usage is TRBV9 and J usage is TRBJ2-5; tentatively, D is TRBD1 or TRBD2 (5 bases each). CDR1 is SGDLS, CDR2 YYNGEE, per germline. The CDR3 runs to 16 residues. V was clipped by 0 bases and J by 3 bases, with 15 bases between them. The chain's CDR3 is CASSVGGRSGEETQYF. For the CDR3, the DNA is TGTGCCAGCAGCGTAGGGGGACGCTCTGGAGAAGAGACCCAGTACTTC.

The chain is built from TRBV5-1 and TRBJ2-7; the D is unclear. V gave up 0 bases and J gave up 6 bases, with 10 bases separating them. Germline V lookup: CDR1 SGHRS, CDR2 YFSETQ. There are 13 residues in the CDR3. The CDR3 coding sequence is TGCGCCAGCAGCTTGGGGCTCCCTGGCGAGCAGTACTTC. It is translated as CASSLGLPGEQYF. Based on the CDR3 plus reference TRBV5-1 and TRBJ2-7, the full variable domain is KAGVTQTPRYLIKTRGQQVTLSCSPISGHRSVSWYQQTPGQGLQFLFEYFSETQRNKGNFPGRFSGRQFSNSRSEMNVSTLELGDSALYLCASSLGLPGEQYFGPGTRLTVT.

The J gene is TRBJ2-1, the V gene TRBV30; 11 bases agree with TRBD2. V trimming: 1 base; J trimming: 9 bases; junction bases outside the gene matches: 8. Germline V gene sequence: CDR1 GTSNPN, CDR2 SVGIG (reference sequence). This CDR3 is built from 15 residues. CDR3 nucleotides: TGTGCCTGGAGTGCGACTAGCGGGGTTTCGGGTGAGCAGTTCTTC. Translating gives CAWSATSGVSGEQFF.

In this sample, this clone turned up once. The chain has TRBV6-6 and TRBJ1-1; TRBD1 might be the D (6 bases). The CDR3 runs 13 residues. The V gene lost 6 bases and the J gene lost 1 base, with 9 bases spanning the gap. Germline values: CDR1 MNHNY, CDR2 SVGAGI (reference sequence). The CDR3 DNA follows: TGTGCCAGCAGAACAGGGAAGAACACTGAAGCTTTCTTT. Translated: CASRTGKNTEAFF.

The rearrangement joins TRBV9 to TRBJ2-1, with TRBD2 matching 8 bases. V lost 0 bases to trimming and J lost 0 bases; unmatched junction nucleotides: 11. This CDR3 has 19 amino acids. Germline-derived CDR1 and CDR2 are SGDLS and YYNGEE. The CDR3 here is CASSVGGSSGYSSYNEQFF. CDR3 coding DNA: TGTGCCAGCAGCGTAGGGGGCTCTAGCGGGTACAGCTCCTACAATGAGCAGTTCTTC.

This CDR3 reads CATSRGRGTYNEQFF. As DNA, the CDR3 is TGTGCCACCAGCAGAGGCAGGGGAACCTACAATGAGCAGTTCTTC. The chain employs TRBV15 and TRBJ2-1; tentative D call: TRBD1 (6 bases). CDR3 size: 15 residues. V lost 1 base to trimming and J lost 2 bases, with 9 bases between them. The germline V gene has CDR1 LNHNV and CDR2 YYDKDF (reference sequence).

The rearrangement joins TRBV4-1 to TRBJ1-2; tentative D call: TRBD1 (5 bases). The CDR3 has 16 amino acids. V was pared by 0 bases and J by 4 bases, with 15 bases between. The germline gives CDR1 MGHRA, CDR2 YSYEKL. The CDR3 protein is CASSQDRAPGGYGYTF. CDR3 DNA sequence: TGCGCCAGCAGCCAAGATAGGGCCCCGGGGGGCTATGGCTACACCTTC.

The V and J genes are TRBV18 and TRBJ2-1; possibly TRBD2 for D (6 bases). The CDR3 extends over 14 amino acids. Germline-derived CDR1 and CDR2 are KGHSH and LQKENI. Between the trimmed V and J ends, which lost 0 bases and 10 bases, there was a span of 13 bases. CDR3 nucleotide sequence: TGTGCCAGCTCACCACCACGACGGAGCGGGGAGCAGTTCTTC. This sequence encodes CASSPPRRSGEQFF.

This clone has just a few counts. This rearrangement joins TRBV7-9 to TRBJ2-7, with a possible D match to TRBD2 (5 bases). This CDR3 region has 13 residues. Trimming removed 9 bases at V and 2 bases at J, with 14 bases between. CDR1 is SEHNR and CDR2 is FQNEAQ in the germline V gene (reference sequence). The CDR3: CASADSTPYEQYF. For the CDR3, the DNA is TGTGCCAGTGCGGACTCTACACCCTACGAGCAGTACTTC.

A single count supports this clone. The chain employs TRBV5-1 and TRBJ1-3; D is unresolved. The CDR3 runs to 15 residues. V lost 0 bases to trimming and J lost 0 bases, with 7 bases between them. Looked up from germline, CDR1 is SGHRS and CDR2 is YFSETQ. CDR3: CASSLDGASGNTIYF. CDR3 coding DNA: TGCGCCAGCAGCTTGGACGGAGCCTCTGGAAACACCATATATTTT.

The rearrangement links TRBV4-2 to TRBJ2-5; D not resolved. The J call may be incorrect, as the DNA end agrees better with TRBJ2-7. The CDR3 loop spans 13 amino acids. CDR1 is LGHNA, CDR2 YNFKEQ, per germline. The chain's CDR3 is CASSQDPVHEQYF. The CDR3 DNA sequence: TGTGCCAGCAGCCAAGATCCGGTCCACGAGCAGTACTTC.

The CDR3 nucleotides read TGCGCCAGCAGCCAAGAAGGGGCACCCTGGGATGAGCAGTTCTTC. The encoded protein is CASSQEGAPWDEQFF. The J gene is TRBJ2-1, the V gene TRBV4-1, with TRBD1 as a possible D gene (5 bases). Germline CDR1 and CDR2: MGHRA and YSYEKL. This CDR3 comprises 15 residues. The V end was cut by 0 bases, the J end by 8 bases, with 14 bases between.

The V call is TRBV5-4, the J call TRBJ2-7; the match to TRBD2 covers 7 bases. Germline assignment: CDR1 SGHNT and CDR2 YYREEE (reference sequence). The CDR3 spans 16 residues. After removal of 4 bases from V and 7 bases from J, the junction contained 17 bases not matched to a gene. The CDR3 coding sequence is TGTGCCAGCAGCCCGCAGCCGGGACTACACCAGGGAGAGCAGTACTTC. This gives the protein CASSPQPGLHQGEQYF.